This T cell receptor (beta chain) was profiled in a study of shared clonotypes between healthy human individuals. Overall study results and limits: Compared with clonotypes that all four donors shared, non-shared clonotypes had lower generation probabilities. Across a handful of donors, naive CD4 shared 4.5% to 6%, naive CD8 more than 3%, memory CD4 roughly 2.1%, memory CD8 0.35% to 0.5%.

A word on this clone: Its antigen is not identified. Other nucleotide sequences from this sample produce the same CDR3.

Sequenced by immunoSEQ multiplex PCR; TCRdb stores in-frame clones only, minus some. This table has over 2 million clones, over 85% appearing once. CDR3 length equals 13 residues. Germline assignment: CDR1 SGHTA and CDR2 FQGNSA. V shed 5 bases and J 7 bases; nucleotides not matched to a gene: 5. The sequence was obtained from a man between 18 and 29 years old in good health. The sequenced sample was naive CD4+ T cells sorted from blood. The sample's subset: CD45RA+ positively selected. V gene TRBV7-2 combines with J gene TRBJ1-5, with 7 bases lining up with TRBD1. CDR3 nucleotides: TGTGCCAGCAGCCTACGACAGGGACAGCCCCAGCATTTT. This encodes CASSLRQGQPQHF.